The clone carrying this T cell receptor beta chain was detected only a few times. The use of a sample-barcoded 5' primer and a J-beta primer mix characterized a second PCR of about 7 to 12 cycles. TCRdb redid the calling of the 5' RACE reads with MiXCR, one entry per CDR3 protein. The sample yields approximately 850,000 distinct CDR3 sequences, more than 40% seen once. This entry comes from a study of blood T cells in healthy people across ages. They isolated at least 6 million PBMCs from each sample. V was shortened by 1 base and J by 1 base, with 14 bases between the two germline ends. This CDR3 has 18 amino acids. Per germline, CDR1 SGHTA and CDR2 FQGNSA.

V is TRBV7-2 and J is TRBJ2-6, with D perhaps matching TRBD1 (5 bases). Source material: blood. The TCR sequence derives from a man aged 60-69 years in good health. The CDR3 loop is CASSLEPSGSSGANVLTF. CDR3 nucleotides: TGTGCCAGCAGCTTAGAACCCTCAGGGTCTTCTGGGGCCAACGTCCTGACTTTC.